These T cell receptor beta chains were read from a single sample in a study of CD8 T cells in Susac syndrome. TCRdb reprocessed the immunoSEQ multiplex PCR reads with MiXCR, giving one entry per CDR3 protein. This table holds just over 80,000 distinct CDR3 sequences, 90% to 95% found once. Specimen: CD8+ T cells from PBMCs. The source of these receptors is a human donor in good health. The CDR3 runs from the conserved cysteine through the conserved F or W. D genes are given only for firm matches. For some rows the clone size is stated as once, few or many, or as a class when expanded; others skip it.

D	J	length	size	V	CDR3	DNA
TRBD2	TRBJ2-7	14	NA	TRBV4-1	CASSQGAGVYEQYF	TGCGCCAGCAGCCAGGGAGCGGGGGTCTACGAGCAGTACTTC
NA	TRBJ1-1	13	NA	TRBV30	CAWSWGGNTEAFF	TGTGCCTGGAGTTGGGGAGGTAACACTGAAGCTTTCTTT
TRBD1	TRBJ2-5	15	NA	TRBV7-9	CASSDRDRDQETQYF	TGTGCCAGCAGCGACCGGGACAGAGATCAAGAGACCCAGTACTTC
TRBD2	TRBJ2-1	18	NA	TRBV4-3	CASSENAGGGTPGNEQFF	TGCGCCAGCAGCGAGAACGCGGGCGGGGGAACTCCGGGGAATGAGCAGTTCTTC
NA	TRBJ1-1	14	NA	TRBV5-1	CASTPGRENTEAFF	TGCGCCAGCACACCTGGCAGGGAGAACACTGAAGCTTTCTTT
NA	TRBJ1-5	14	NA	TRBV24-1	CATSEGEGNQPQHF	TGTGCCACCAGTGAAGGGGAGGGCAATCAGCCCCAGCATTTT
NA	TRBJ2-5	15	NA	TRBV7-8	CASSPDGGYQETQYF	TGTGCCAGCAGCCCAGATGGGGGATACCAAGAGACCCAGTACTTC
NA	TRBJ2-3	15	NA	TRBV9	CASSPRGGSTDTQYF	TGTGCCAGCAGCCCCCGTGGGGGGAGCACAGATACGCAGTATTTT
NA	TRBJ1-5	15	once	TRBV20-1	CSARDWGAGNQPQHF	TGCAGTGCTAGAGATTGGGGGGCCGGCAATCAGCCCCAGCATTTT
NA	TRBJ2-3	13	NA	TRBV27	CASSTSLGDTQYF	TGTGCCAGCAGTACATCACTTGGGGATACGCAGTATTTT
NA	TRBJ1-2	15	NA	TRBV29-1	CSVDYPPGRGYGYTF	TGCAGCGTTGATTATCCCCCCGGACGAGGCTATGGCTACACCTTC
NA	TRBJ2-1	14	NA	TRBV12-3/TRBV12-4	CASSLGPDPRVSIF	TGTGCCAGCAGTTTAGGGCCAGATCCCCGAGTCTCAATCTTC
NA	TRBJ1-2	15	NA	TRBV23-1	CASSQVWDTNYGYTF	TGCGCCAGCAGTCAAGTGTGGGACACTAACTATGGCTACACCTTC
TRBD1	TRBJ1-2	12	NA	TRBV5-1	CASGGTANGYTF	TGCGCCAGCGGGGGGACAGCGAATGGCTACACCTTC
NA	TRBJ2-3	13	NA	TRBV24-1	CATSDSTRTTQYF	TGTGCCACCAGTGATTCAACACGGACCACGCAGTATTTT
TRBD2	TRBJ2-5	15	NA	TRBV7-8	CASSPVAGRIETQYF	TGTGCCAGCAGCCCTGTAGCGGGCCGTATAGAGACCCAGTACTTC
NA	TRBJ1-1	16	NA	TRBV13	CASSLDYADKNTEAFF	TGTGCCAGCAGCTTGGATTATGCGGACAAGAACACTGAAGCTTTCTTT
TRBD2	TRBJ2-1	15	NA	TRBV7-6	CASSKLAGGINEQFF	TGTGCCAGCAGCAAACTAGCGGGAGGGATCAATGAGCAGTTCTTC
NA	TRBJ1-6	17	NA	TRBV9	CASSVGTESSYNSPLHF	TGTGCCAGCAGCGTAGGAACGGAAAGCTCCTATAATTCACCCCTCCACTTT
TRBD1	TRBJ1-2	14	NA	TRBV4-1	CASSQRQGDYGYTF	TGCGCCAGCAGTCAACGACAGGGCGACTATGGCTACACCTTC
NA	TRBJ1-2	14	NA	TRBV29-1	CSVPGSGQRYGYTF	TGCAGCGTACCCGGGTCCGGACAGAGATATGGCTACACCTTC
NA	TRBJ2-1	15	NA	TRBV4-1	CASSQVLRGYNEQFF	TGCGCCAGCAGCCAAGTTCTCAGAGGTTACAATGAGCAGTTCTTC
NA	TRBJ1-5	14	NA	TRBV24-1	CATSDSTTGSPQHF	TGTGCCACCAGTGATAGTACGACGGGTTCGCCCCAGCATTTT
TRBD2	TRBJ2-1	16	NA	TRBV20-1	CSAVALAGPSYNEQFF	TGCAGTGCTGTCGCCCTAGCGGGACCTTCTTACAATGAGCAGTTCTTC
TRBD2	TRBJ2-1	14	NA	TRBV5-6	CASSRLAGGNEQFF	TGTGCCAGCAGCCGACTAGCGGGAGGGAATGAGCAGTTCTTC
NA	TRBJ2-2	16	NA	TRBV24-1	CATSDPYVGNTGELFF	TGTGCCACCAGTGATCCGTACGTCGGGAACACCGGGGAGCTGTTTTTT
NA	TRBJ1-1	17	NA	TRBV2	CASSLWSTDQMNTEAFF	TGTGCCAGCAGTTTATGGTCGACAGACCAAATGAACACTGAAGCTTTCTTT